This T cell receptor (beta chain) was sequenced for a study of cytomegalovirus exposure and HLA in healthy donors. Points from the study as a whole: Across all donors, roughly uniform sequencing depth was an assumption of the presence/absence analyses. One variant, a missense change in DCLRE1C, was linked in a later analysis to TCR beta V- and J-gene trimming. Only CMV serostatus was available as immune exposure information.

A word on this clone: Its antigen is not known.

Looked up from germline, CDR1 is SGHRS and CDR2 is YFSETQ. The CDR3 is 14 amino acids. V shed 3 bases and J 7 bases; nucleotides not matched to a gene: 6. The PCR contained 60 Vbeta and 13 Jbeta primers. Data came from immunoSEQ multiplex PCR; TCRdb stores just in-frame clones and leaves some out. The sample has about 140,000 clones, 75% to 85% seen once. Though probably carrying unrecorded immune exposures, donors were nominally healthy at sampling. The sequencing input was PBMCs. The TCR sequence derives from a female donor in good health and CMV-seronegative. V usage is TRBV5-1 and J usage is TRBJ2-2; 7 positions agree with TRBD2. The CDR3, as DNA: TGCGCCAGCAGCTCCCAAGGGGAGGGCGGGGAGCTGTTTTTT. Protein sequence: CASSSQGEGGELFF.